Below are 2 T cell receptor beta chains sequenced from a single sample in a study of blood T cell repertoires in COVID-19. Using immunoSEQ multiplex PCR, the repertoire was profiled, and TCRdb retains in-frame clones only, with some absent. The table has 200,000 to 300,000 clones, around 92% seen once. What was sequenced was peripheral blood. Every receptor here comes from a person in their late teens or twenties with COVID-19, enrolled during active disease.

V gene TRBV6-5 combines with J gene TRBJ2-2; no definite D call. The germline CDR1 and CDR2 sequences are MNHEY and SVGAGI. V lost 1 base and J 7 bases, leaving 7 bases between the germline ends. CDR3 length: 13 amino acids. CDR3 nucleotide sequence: TGTGCCAGCAGTTACTATTCAAACGGGGAGCTGTTTTTT. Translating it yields CASSYYSNGELFF.

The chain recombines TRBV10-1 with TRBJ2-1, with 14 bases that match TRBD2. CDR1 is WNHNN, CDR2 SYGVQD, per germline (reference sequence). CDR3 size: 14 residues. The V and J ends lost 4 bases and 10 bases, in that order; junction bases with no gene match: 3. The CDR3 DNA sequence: TGCGCCAGCAGTGGCCGACTAGCGGGAGGGGAGCAGTTCTTC. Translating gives CASSGRLAGGEQFF.